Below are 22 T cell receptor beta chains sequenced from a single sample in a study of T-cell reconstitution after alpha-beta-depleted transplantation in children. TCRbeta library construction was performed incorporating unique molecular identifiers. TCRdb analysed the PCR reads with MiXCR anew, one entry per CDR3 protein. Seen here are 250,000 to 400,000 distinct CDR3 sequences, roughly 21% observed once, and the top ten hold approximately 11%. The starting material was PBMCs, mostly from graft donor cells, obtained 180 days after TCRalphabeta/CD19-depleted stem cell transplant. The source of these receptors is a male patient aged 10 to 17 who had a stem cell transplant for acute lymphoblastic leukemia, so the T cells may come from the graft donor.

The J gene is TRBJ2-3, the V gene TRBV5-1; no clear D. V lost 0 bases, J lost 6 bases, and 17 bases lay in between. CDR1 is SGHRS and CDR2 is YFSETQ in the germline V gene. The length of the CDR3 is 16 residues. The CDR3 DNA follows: TGCGCCAGCAGCTTGGGTGCCTTGAAGGGCCCCGATACGCAGTATTTT. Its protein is CASSLGALKGPDTQYF.

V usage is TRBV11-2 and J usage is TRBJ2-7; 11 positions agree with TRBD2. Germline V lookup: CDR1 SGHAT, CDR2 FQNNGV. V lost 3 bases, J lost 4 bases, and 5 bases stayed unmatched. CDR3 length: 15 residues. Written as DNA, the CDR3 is TGTGCCAGCAGCTTCGGGACTAGCGGACAGTACGAGCAGTACTTC. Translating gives CASSFGTSGQYEQYF.

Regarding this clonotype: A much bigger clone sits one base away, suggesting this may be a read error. As DNA, the CDR3 is TGTGCCAACAGTGAACGAGACAGGGGCCACGAGCAGTACTTC. Translated: CANSERDRGHEQYF. The chain links TRBV6-1 to TRBJ2-7, with 8 positions matching TRBD1. This CDR3 contains 14 residues. CDR1 is MNHNS, CDR2 SASEGT, per germline.

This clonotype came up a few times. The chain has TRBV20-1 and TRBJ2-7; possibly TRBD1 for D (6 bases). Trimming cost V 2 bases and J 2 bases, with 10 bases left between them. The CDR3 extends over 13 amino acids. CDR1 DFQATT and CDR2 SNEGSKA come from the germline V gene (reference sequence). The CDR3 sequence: CSARNGQTYEQYF. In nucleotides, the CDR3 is TGCAGTGCTAGAAACGGACAGACCTACGAGCAGTACTTC.

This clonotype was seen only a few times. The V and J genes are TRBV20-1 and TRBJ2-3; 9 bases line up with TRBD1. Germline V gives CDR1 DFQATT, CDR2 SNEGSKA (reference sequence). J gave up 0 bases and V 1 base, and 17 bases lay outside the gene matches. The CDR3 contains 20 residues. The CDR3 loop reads CSARVLPGQGPSPSTDTQYF. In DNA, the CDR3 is TGCAGTGCTAGAGTCCTACCGGGACAGGGACCATCTCCTAGCACAGATACGCAGTATTTT.

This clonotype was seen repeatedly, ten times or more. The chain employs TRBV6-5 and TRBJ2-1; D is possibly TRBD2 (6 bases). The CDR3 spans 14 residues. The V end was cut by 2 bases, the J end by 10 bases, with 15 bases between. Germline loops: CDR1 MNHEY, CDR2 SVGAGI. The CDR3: CASSYVLGAGEQFF. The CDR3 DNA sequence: TGTGCCAGCAGTTACGTTCTAGGCGCGGGGGAGCAGTTCTTC.

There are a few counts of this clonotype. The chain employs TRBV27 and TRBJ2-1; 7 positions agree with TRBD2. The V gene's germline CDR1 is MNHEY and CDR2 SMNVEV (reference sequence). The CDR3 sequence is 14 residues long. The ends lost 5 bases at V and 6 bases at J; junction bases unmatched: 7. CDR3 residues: CASSIGLVANEQFF. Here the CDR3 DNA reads TGTGCCAGCAGTATAGGACTAGTTGCCAATGAGCAGTTCTTC.

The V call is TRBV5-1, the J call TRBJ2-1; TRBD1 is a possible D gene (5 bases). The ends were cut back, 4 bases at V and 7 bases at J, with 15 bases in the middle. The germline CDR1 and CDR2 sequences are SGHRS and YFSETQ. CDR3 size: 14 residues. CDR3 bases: TGCGCCAGCAGCCTTAGGGGCGCGAGGAATGAGCAGTTCTTC. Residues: CASSLRGARNEQFF.

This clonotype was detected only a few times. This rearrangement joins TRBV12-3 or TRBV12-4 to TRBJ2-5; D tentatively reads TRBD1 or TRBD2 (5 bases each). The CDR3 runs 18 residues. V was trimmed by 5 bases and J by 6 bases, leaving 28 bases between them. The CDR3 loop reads CASSTPFLRDGTLQTQYF. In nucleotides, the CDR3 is TGTGCCAGCAGTACCCCATTCCTCCGGGACGGAACCCTACAGACCCAGTACTTC.

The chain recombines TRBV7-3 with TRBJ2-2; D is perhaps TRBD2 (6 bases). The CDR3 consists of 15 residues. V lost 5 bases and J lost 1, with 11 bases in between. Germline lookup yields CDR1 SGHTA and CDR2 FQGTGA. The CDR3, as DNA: TGTGCCAGCAGCCCACTAGCCTTGAACACCGGGGAGCTGTTTTTT. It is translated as CASSPLALNTGELFF.

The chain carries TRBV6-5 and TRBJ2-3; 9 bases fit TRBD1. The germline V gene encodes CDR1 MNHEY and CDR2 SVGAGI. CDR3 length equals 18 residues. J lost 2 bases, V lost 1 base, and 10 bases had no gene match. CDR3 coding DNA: TGTGCCAGCAGTTACTACCCATGGACAGGGGCCTACACAGATACGCAGTATTTT. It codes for CASSYYPWTGAYTDTQYF.

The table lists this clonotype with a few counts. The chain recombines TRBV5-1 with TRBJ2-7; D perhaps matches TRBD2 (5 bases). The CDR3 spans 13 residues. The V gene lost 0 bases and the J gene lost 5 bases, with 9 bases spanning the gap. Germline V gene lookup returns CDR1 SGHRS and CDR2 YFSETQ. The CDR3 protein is CASSLAWRHEQYF. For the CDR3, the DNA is TGCGCCAGCAGCTTGGCCTGGAGGCACGAGCAGTACTTC.

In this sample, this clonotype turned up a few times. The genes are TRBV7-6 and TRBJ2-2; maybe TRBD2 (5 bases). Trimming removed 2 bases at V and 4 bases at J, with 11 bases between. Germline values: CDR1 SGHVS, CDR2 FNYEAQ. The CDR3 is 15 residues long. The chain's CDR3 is CASSLTGKGTGELFF. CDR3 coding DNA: TGTGCCAGCAGCTTAACCGGGAAGGGCACCGGGGAGCTGTTTTTT.

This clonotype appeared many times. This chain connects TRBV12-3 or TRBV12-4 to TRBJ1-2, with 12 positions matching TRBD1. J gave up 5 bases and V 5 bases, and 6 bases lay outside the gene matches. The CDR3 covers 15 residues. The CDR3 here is CASSTRDRGHYGYTF. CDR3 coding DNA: TGTGCCAGCAGTACCCGGGACAGGGGGCATTATGGCTACACCTTC.

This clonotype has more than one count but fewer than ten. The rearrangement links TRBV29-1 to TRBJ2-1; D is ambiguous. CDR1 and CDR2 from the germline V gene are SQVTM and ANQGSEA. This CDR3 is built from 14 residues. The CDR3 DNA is TGCACAAGCTCACCTAGTAGGGCCTACAATGAGCAGTTCTTC. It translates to CTSSPSRAYNEQFF.

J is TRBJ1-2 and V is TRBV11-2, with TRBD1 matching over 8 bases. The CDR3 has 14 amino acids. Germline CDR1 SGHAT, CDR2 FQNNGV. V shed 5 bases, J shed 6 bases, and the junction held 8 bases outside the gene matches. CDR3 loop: CASSARTGGDGYTF. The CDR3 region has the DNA TGTGCCAGCAGCGCCCGAACAGGGGGTGATGGCTACACCTTC.

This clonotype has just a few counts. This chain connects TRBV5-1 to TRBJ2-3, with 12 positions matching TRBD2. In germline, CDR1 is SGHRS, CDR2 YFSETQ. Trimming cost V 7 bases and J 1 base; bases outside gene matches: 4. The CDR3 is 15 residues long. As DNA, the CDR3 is TGCGCCAGCTTCCGACTAGCGGGGGGCACAGATACGCAGTATTTT. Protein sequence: CASFRLAGGTDTQYF.

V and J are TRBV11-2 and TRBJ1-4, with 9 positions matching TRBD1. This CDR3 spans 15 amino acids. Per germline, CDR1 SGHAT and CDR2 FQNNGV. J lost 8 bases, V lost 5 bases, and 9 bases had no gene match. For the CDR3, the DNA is TGTGCCAGCAGCGCCCGGGACAGGGTGAGGGAAAAACTGTTTTTT. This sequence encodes CASSARDRVREKLFF.

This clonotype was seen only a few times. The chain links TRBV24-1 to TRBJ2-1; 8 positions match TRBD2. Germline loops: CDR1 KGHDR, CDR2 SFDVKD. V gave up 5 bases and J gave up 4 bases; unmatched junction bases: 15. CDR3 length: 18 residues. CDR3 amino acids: CATSVESGRGCTYNEQFF. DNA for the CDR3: TGTGCCACCAGTGTAGAGAGCGGGAGAGGGTGTACGTACAATGAGCAGTTCTTC.

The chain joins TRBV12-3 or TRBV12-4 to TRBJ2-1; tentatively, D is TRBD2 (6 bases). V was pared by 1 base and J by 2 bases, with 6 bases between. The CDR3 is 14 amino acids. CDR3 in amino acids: CASSLGTTYNEQFF. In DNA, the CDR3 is TGTGCCAGCAGTTTAGGGACTACCTACAATGAGCAGTTCTTC.

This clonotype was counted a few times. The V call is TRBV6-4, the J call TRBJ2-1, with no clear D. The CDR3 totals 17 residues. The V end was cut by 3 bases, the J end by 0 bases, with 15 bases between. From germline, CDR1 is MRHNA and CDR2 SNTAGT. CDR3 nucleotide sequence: TGTGCCAGCAGTGAATCGAAATGGCGGAGCTCCTACAATGAGCAGTTCTTC. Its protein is CASSESKWRSSYNEQFF.

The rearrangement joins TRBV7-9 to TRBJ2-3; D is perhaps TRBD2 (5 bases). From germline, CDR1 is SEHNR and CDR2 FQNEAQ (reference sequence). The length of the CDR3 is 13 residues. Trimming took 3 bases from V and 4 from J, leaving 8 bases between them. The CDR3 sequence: CASSFTRADTQYF. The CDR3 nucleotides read TGTGCCAGCAGCTTCACTAGAGCAGATACGCAGTATTTT.